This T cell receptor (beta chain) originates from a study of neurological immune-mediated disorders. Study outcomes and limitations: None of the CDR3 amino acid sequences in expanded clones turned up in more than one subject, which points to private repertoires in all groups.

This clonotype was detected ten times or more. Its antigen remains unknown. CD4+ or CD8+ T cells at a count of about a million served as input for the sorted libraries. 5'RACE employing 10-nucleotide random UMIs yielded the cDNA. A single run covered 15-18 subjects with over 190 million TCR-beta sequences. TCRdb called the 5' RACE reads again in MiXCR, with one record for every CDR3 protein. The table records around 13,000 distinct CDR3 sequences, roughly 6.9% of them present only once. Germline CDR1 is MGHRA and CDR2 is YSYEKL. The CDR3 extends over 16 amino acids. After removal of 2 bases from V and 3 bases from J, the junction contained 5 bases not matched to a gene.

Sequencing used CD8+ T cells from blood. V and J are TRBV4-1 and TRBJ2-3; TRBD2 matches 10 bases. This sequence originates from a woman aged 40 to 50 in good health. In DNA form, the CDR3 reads TGCGCCAGCAGCCAATGGCTAGCGGGGGAGACAGATACGCAGTATTTT. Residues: CASSQWLAGETDTQYF.